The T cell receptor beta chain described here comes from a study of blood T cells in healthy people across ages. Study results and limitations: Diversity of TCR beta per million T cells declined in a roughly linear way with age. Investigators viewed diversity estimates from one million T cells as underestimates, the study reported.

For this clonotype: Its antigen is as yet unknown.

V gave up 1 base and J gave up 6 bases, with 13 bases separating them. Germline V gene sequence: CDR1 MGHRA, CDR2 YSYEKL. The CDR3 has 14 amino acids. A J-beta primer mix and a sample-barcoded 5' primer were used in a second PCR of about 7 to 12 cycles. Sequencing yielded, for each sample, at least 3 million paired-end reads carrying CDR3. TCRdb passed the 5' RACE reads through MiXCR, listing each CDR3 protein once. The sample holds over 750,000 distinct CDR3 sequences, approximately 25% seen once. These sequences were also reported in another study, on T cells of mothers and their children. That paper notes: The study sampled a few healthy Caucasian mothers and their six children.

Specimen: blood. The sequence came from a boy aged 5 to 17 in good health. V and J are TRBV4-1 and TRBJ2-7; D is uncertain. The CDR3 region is CASSQGQSDFEQYF. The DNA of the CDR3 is TGCGCCAGCAGCCAAGGGCAGTCTGACTTCGAGCAGTACTTC.